The TCR beta chain described here comes from a study of shared clonotypes between healthy human individuals. Whole-study context: Plates per donor: three CD4 naive, three CD4 memory, two CD8 naive, one CD8 memory.

Several immunoSEQ 96-well plates shared each subset's DNA, each plate a replicate. Sorted-subset replicate PCRs used around 200 ng of genomic DNA. This amount corresponded to about 30,000 T cell genomes. Method: immunoSEQ multiplex PCR; TCRdb's copy keeps in-frame clones and lacks some. This table holds under 2.5 million clones, around 92% found once. The CDR3 has 15 residues. The germline V gene has CDR1 SQVTM and CDR2 ANQGSEA. With 1 base clipped from V and 5 bases from J, the junction kept 4 bases outside the gene matches. The chain is built from TRBV29-1 and TRBJ2-3; 12 nucleotides agree with TRBD2. The sample taken for sequencing was naive CD4+ T cells from PBMCs. Sample subset: CD45RA+ positively selected. This receptor was taken from a man aged 18-30 years in good health. Some clones in this sample may be carry-over from other donors' samples. The CDR3 bases are TGCAGCGTTGAAGTTCTAGCGGGAGGGAAAGATACGCAGTATTTT. It codes for CSVEVLAGGKDTQYF.